This TCR beta chain was sequenced in a study of CD8 T cells in Susac syndrome. The CDR3 loop spans 14 amino acids. The V segment lost 3 bases and the J segment 9 bases; nucleotides outside the gene matches: 11. Per germline, CDR1 SQVTM and CDR2 ANQGSEA. A quantity of about 0.5 to 1 ug RNA underwent reverse transcription using random hexamers. By means of immunoSEQ multiplex PCR, TCR beta CDR3 spanning 54 Vbeta and 13 Jbeta underwent amplification. Each CDR3 protein is one row after TCRdb ran MiXCR on the immunoSEQ multiplex PCR reads. The table shows 200,000 to 300,000 distinct CDR3 sequences, with about 93% occurring only once.

This TCR came from a human donor with multiple sclerosis. Sequenced material: CD4+ T cells from PBMCs. The chain couples TRBV29-1 to TRBJ2-5; 9 bases are shared with TRBD2. The CDR3 region is CSVDPAGGGVPQYF. In DNA form, the CDR3 reads TGCAGCGTTGACCCAGCGGGGGGAGGGGTGCCCCAGTACTTC.